This is a list of T cell receptor beta chains from one sample in a study of blood T cell repertoires in COVID-19. Measured with immunoSEQ multiplex PCR; TCRdb has only the in-frame clones, and not every one. The sample records 150,000 to 200,000 clones, around 80% being singletons. Sequencing was performed on PBMCs or T cells enriched from blood (not recorded which). The receptors originated from a man aged 45-65 years who had recovered from COVID-19. CDR3s include the opening cysteine and the closing phenylalanine or tryptophan. The D gene is left open where the match is weak. Clone size is not always given. Where it is, it says once, few, many or a class for expanded clones.

TRBV14	TRBJ2-5	-	-	CASSQDGASWGETQYF	TGTGCCAGCAGCCAAGATGGCGCTAGCTGGGGAGAGACCCAGTACTTC
TRBV27	TRBJ1-6	-	-	CASSISLGANSPLHF	TGTGCCAGCAGTATTTCCTTGGGCGCCAATTCACCCCTCCACTTT
TRBV7-9	TRBJ2-7	-	once	CASSPGDRYEQYF	TGTGCCAGCAGCCCAGGGGACCGCTACGAGCAGTACTTC
TRBV12-3/TRBV12-4	TRBJ1-1	-	-	CASTPSGLEAFF	TGTGCCAGCACCCCGAGCGGCCTTGAAGCTTTCTTT
TRBV6-5	TRBJ2-7	-	-	CASSYSALSYEQYF	TGTGCCAGCAGCTACTCGGCTTTATCCTACGAGCAGTACTTC
TRBV2	TRBJ1-1	-	-	CASQLPGAVNTEAFF	TGTGCCAGCCAGCTCCCAGGGGCCGTTAACACTGAAGCTTTCTTT
TRBV27	TRBJ2-1	-	-	CASVHGGAYNEQFF	TGTGCCAGCGTGCACGGGGGAGCCTACAATGAGCAGTTCTTC
TRBV9	TRBJ1-3	-	few	CASSVDPGVGSGNTIYF	TGTGCCAGCAGCGTAGACCCAGGGGTCGGATCTGGAAACACCATATATTTT
TRBV5-1	TRBJ1-2	-	-	CASSFKQPGNYGYTF	TGCGCCAGCAGCTTTAAACAACCGGGGAACTATGGCTACACCTTC
TRBV19	TRBJ2-7	TRBD1	-	CASSQTRDRVSEQYF	TGTGCCAGTAGTCAGACCCGGGACAGGGTTTCCGAGCAGTACTTC
TRBV20-1	TRBJ1-1	-	once	CSASPDMNTEAFF	TGCAGTGCTAGTCCAGACATGAACACTGAAGCTTTCTTT
TRBV5-1	TRBJ2-2	-	-	CASSLGQTGNTGELFF	TGCGCCAGCAGCTTGGGGCAGACAGGGAACACCGGGGAGCTGTTTTTT
TRBV3-1/TRBV3-2	TRBJ2-2	TRBD2	-	CASSPPVGGVTGELFF	TGTGCCAGCAGCCCCCCGGTGGGGGGGGTCACCGGGGAGCTGTTTTTT
TRBV7-8	TRBJ2-7	TRBD2	-	CASSPGLAGSYEQYF	TGTGCCAGCAGCCCTGGACTAGCGGGCTCCTACGAGCAGTACTTC
TRBV27	TRBJ2-7	TRBD1	once	CASSFLGQAIPEQYF	TGTGCCAGCAGTTTCCTTGGACAGGCCATTCCGGAGCAGTACTTC
TRBV7-8	TRBJ1-5	-	-	CASSLAPQVGWHF	TGTGCCAGCAGCTTAGCCCCACAGGTTGGATGGCATTTT
TRBV16	TRBJ1-4	-	once	CASSKLGTNEKLFF	TGTGCCAGCAGCAAACTAGGGACTAATGAAAAACTGTTTTTT
TRBV6-1	TRBJ2-3	-	-	CASSEDFLAALDTQYF	TGTGCCAGCAGTGAAGACTTTCTAGCAGCCCTGGATACGCAGTATTTT
TRBV27	TRBJ1-1	TRBD1	-	CASSPLGGEGWGTEAFF	TGTGCCAGCAGTCCTCTAGGGGGCGAGGGGTGGGGCACTGAAGCTTTCTTT
TRBV5-1	TRBJ2-1	-	-	CASSYDSLDQFF	TGCGCCAGCAGCTATGATTCTTTAGATCAGTTCTTC
TRBV6-4	TRBJ2-2	-	-	CASSDSGTPKAGELFF	TGTGCCAGCAGTGACTCCGGGACTCCCAAGGCCGGGGAGCTGTTTTTT
TRBV9	TRBJ2-5	-	-	CASSPGGQGAGTQYF	TGTGCCAGCAGCCCCGGGGGGCAGGGGGCTGGGACCCAGTACTTC
TRBV6-4	TRBJ1-6	TRBD1	few	CASSKTGQGGSPLHF	TGTGCCAGCAGTAAGACGGGACAGGGAGGTTCACCCCTCCACTTT